Each of the 30 T cell receptor beta chains below was sequenced from the same sample in a study of graft-versus-host responses after intestinal transplantation. The method was immunoSEQ multiplex PCR; TCRdb's version includes in-frame clones alone and lacks a portion of them. Of about 90,000 clones listed, roughly 80% were seen once; the top ten hold 0.65% to 0.85%. These receptors are not linked to any known antigen. The source was unstimulated CD4+ T cells sorted from spleen or lymph node cells, collected before intestinal transplant. These receptors all come from a human donor who received an intestinal transplant.

The chain uses TRBV7-9 and TRBJ2-6, with 9 bases aligning to TRBD1. V shed 0 bases and J 4 bases; nucleotides not matched to a gene: 7. This CDR3 spans 18 amino acids. Germline CDR1 SEHNR, CDR2 FQNEAQ (reference sequence). The CDR3: CASSLAPGQGLGANVLTF. In nucleotides, the CDR3 is TGTGCCAGCAGCTTAGCGCCAGGACAGGGGTTAGGGGCCAACGTCCTGACTTTC.

This chain uses TRBV5-4 with TRBJ2-1, with 11 bases lining up with TRBD2. The V gene's germline CDR1 is SGHNT and CDR2 YYREEE (reference sequence). The CDR3 length is 15 residues. The trim removed 5 bases at V and 4 bases at J, leaving 5 bases unmatched. The CDR3: CASSTGTSGYNEQFF. Written as DNA, the CDR3 is TGTGCCAGCAGTACCGGGACTAGCGGATACAATGAGCAGTTCTTC.

The V call is TRBV9, the J call TRBJ2-3, with 9 nucleotides matching TRBD1. Germline CDR1 reads SGDLS; CDR2 reads YYNGEE. CDR3 length: 15 amino acids. Trimming at V came to 0 bases and at J to 2 bases, leaving 1 base not matched to a gene. The chain's CDR3 is CASSVGDRATDTQYF. As DNA, the CDR3 is TGTGCCAGCAGCGTAGGGGACAGGGCCACAGATACGCAGTATTTT.

The CDR3 nucleotides read TGTGCCTGGGGACCCTCCGGGAACAGGGGGCGAATTGTTCCTGAAGCTTTCTTT. The encoded protein is CAWGPSGNRGRIVPEAFF. The chain is built from TRBV30 and TRBJ1-1; TRBD1 agrees at 9 bases. Germline CDR1 is GTSNPN and CDR2 is SVGIG (reference sequence). Germline trimming cut 5 bases from V and 6 bases from J; bases unmatched to any gene: 22. This CDR3 has 18 amino acids. Based on the CDR3 plus reference TRBV30 and TRBJ1-1, the full variable domain is SQTIHQWPATLVQPVGSPLSLECTVEGTSNPNLYWYRQAAGRGLQLLFYSVGIGQISSEVPQNLSASRPQDRQFILSSKKLLLSDSGFYLCAWGPSGNRGRIVPEAFFGQGTRLTVV.

This clone showed up just a few times. The chain carries TRBV5-1 and TRBJ1-5; weak D call: TRBD1 (5 bases). The CDR3 is made up of 15 amino acids. The V gene's germline CDR1 is SGHRS and CDR2 YFSETQ. The V end lost 0 bases, the J end lost 4 bases, and 11 bases lay between the germline ends. The CDR3 DNA follows: TGCGCCAGCAGCTTGGGACAGTCTCGAAATCAGCCCCAGCATTTT. Amino acids: CASSLGQSRNQPQHF.

V and J are TRBV5-1 and TRBJ2-1; 12 bases align to TRBD2. The CDR3 is 16 residues long. Germline-derived CDR1 and CDR2 are SGHRS and YFSETQ. Trimming removed 5 bases from V and 2 bases from J; junction bases left unmatched: 5. The CDR3 reads CASSRLAGVTYNEQFF. CDR3 bases: TGCGCCAGCAGTAGACTAGCGGGAGTAACCTACAATGAGCAGTTCTTC.

V and J are TRBV29-1 and TRBJ2-7; 8 bases map to TRBD1. With 4 bases clipped from V and 5 bases from J, the junction kept 7 bases outside the gene matches. The CDR3 has 13 residues. The germline CDR1 and CDR2 sequences are SQVTM and ANQGSEA. The DNA for the CDR3 is TGCAGCGTTGTGCCAGGGGGCTTCAACGAGCAGTACTTC. It specifies CSVVPGGFNEQYF.

The J gene is TRBJ1-1, the V gene TRBV6-1; D is possibly TRBD1 (6 bases). This CDR3 spans 13 amino acids. V was clipped by 3 bases and J by 4 bases, with 9 bases between them. CDR1 is MNHNS and CDR2 is SASEGT in the germline V gene. DNA for the CDR3: TGTGCCAGCAGTGACAGGGGTACCACTGAAGCTTTCTTT. Translation gives CASSDRGTTEAFF.

The rearrangement links TRBV7-3 to TRBJ2-1; D possibly corresponds to TRBD2 (5 bases). This CDR3 has 17 residues. Germline V gives CDR1 SGHTA, CDR2 FQGTGA. V was pared by 5 bases and J by 12 bases, with 29 bases between. The CDR3 DNA sequence: TGTGCCAGCAGCCCTGCCCGGGTGAGTAGAACAATGAGCGGGCAGTTCTTC. Its protein product is CASSPARVSRTMSGQFF.

This rearrangement joins TRBV2 to TRBJ2-5; TRBD2 agrees at 9 bases. The germline CDR1 and CDR2 sequences are SNHLY and FYNNEI. The CDR3 covers 16 residues. The ends lost 1 base at V and 2 bases at J; junction bases unmatched: 5. CDR3: CASSEEASGVQETQYF. DNA for the CDR3: TGTGCCAGCAGTGAAGAGGCTAGCGGGGTACAAGAGACCCAGTACTTC.

V usage is TRBV19 and J usage is TRBJ1-1, with 8 bases lining up with TRBD1. Germline assignment: CDR1 LNHDA and CDR2 SQIVND (reference sequence). The CDR3 covers 16 residues. Trimming removed 4 bases from V and 1 base from J; junction bases left unmatched: 8. CDR3 protein: CASSTRQGIRNTEAFF. CDR3 nucleotides: TGTGCCAGTAGTACCCGACAGGGGATTAGGAACACTGAAGCTTTCTTT.

The chain joins TRBV28 to TRBJ2-7; the match to TRBD2 covers 14 bases. From germline, CDR1 is MDHEN and CDR2 SYDVKM. V shed 6 bases and J 0 bases; nucleotides not matched to a gene: 10. This CDR3 spans 18 amino acids. CDR3 sequence: CASRAPGLAGVSSYEQYF. CDR3 DNA: TGTGCCAGCAGGGCACCGGGACTAGCGGGAGTATCCTCCTACGAGCAGTACTTC.

The DNA of the CDR3 is TGCGCCAGCAGCGACGCGGACAGCTATGGCTACACCTTC. It is translated as CASSDADSYGYTF. This rearrangement joins TRBV5-1 to TRBJ1-2; maybe TRBD1 (6 bases). The ends were cut back, 4 bases at V and 4 bases at J, with 11 bases in the middle. The CDR3 has 13 residues. Germline values: CDR1 SGHRS, CDR2 YFSETQ.

The V gene is TRBV19, the J gene TRBJ1-1; D remains ambiguous. There are 14 residues in the CDR3. Between the trimmed V and J ends, which lost 3 bases and 1 base, there was a span of 9 bases. Germline V gene data show CDR1 as LNHDA and CDR2 as SQIVND (reference sequence). This CDR3 reads CASSILTSNTEAFF. The CDR3 DNA is TGTGCCAGTAGTATCCTGACATCGAACACTGAAGCTTTCTTT.

The chain uses TRBV15 and TRBJ1-4; 8 positions agree with TRBD1. Germline CDR1 LNHNV, CDR2 YYDKDF (reference sequence). Unmatched junction bases numbered 8, after V lost 3 bases and J lost 8 bases. The CDR3 loop spans 15 amino acids. CDR3 DNA: TGTGCCACCAGCAGGGAGCAGGGGGCGGTCGAAAAACTGTTTTTT. Residues: CATSREQGAVEKLFF.

This chain uses TRBV10-3 with TRBJ1-6, with a possible D match to TRBD1 (5 bases). The CDR3 runs to 15 residues. V was clipped by 7 bases and J by 10 bases, with 20 bases between them. The germline V gene has CDR1 ENHRY and CDR2 SYGVKD. The CDR3 loop reads CAIKLDLGRESPLHF. The CDR3 DNA sequence: TGTGCCATCAAATTAGACTTAGGCAGGGAATCACCCCTCCACTTT.

This chain uses TRBV28 with TRBJ1-5, with D unclear. In germline, CDR1 is MDHEN, CDR2 SYDVKM. Trimming took off 6 bases at V and 6 bases at J, with 9 bases between the two ends. The length of the CDR3 is 12 residues. The CDR3 region is CASRQNIQPQHF. The CDR3 DNA is TGTGCCAGCAGACAAAACATTCAGCCCCAGCATTTT.

The genes are TRBV10-3 and TRBJ2-3, with D maybe TRBD1 (6 bases). Trimming left V 2 bases short and J 0 bases short, with 15 bases between. Germline V gene sequence: CDR1 ENHRY, CDR2 SYGVKD. This CDR3 has 17 residues. The CDR3 here is CAISEGQGGSSTDTQYF. In DNA, the CDR3 is TGTGCCATCAGTGAGGGACAAGGGGGATCTAGCACAGATACGCAGTATTTT.

This chain uses TRBV7-3 with TRBJ2-6; a weak D match, TRBD1 (6 bases). The CDR3 runs to 18 residues. Per the germline V gene, CDR1 is SGHTA and CDR2 is FQGTGA. V dropped 2 bases and J dropped 2 bases, with 16 bases sitting between them. The CDR3, as DNA: TGTGCCAGCAGCTTAGGACAGATGGGAACGCCTGGGGCCAACGTCCTGACTTTC. This sequence encodes CASSLGQMGTPGANVLTF.

The V and J genes are TRBV5-1 and TRBJ2-1; TRBD1 agrees at 10 bases. V lost 4 bases, J lost 6 bases, and 13 bases stayed unmatched. There are 17 residues in the CDR3. The germline CDR1 and CDR2 sequences are SGHRS and YFSETQ. CDR3 loop: CASSESTGQGSGNEQFF. Written as DNA, the CDR3 is TGCGCCAGCAGCGAATCTACGGGACAGGGGAGCGGCAATGAGCAGTTCTTC.

The chain uses TRBV2 and TRBJ1-2; 7 bases are a match to TRBD1. CDR3 length equals 12 residues. Losses at the gene ends were 4 bases for V and 8 bases for J; bases not matched to a gene: 4. CDR1 and CDR2 (germline): SNHLY, FYNNEI. The CDR3 coding sequence is TGTGCCAGCAGTGTGGGACAGCTCGGCTACACCTTC. Translation: CASSVGQLGYTF.

This clone was seen a few times. The chain is built from TRBV7-2 and TRBJ2-7; TRBD1 agrees at 10 bases. The CDR3 covers 19 residues. With V trimmed by 1 base and J by 1 base, 13 bases remained unmatched. Germline CDR1 reads SGHTA; CDR2 reads FQGNSA. CDR3 amino acids: CASSLEPDRGRTRSYEQYF. As DNA, the CDR3 is TGTGCCAGCAGCTTAGAACCAGACAGGGGGCGAACTAGATCCTACGAGCAGTACTTC.

This clone was recorded a few times. The V gene is TRBV19, the J gene TRBJ2-6; 8 bases map to TRBD1. This CDR3 region has 16 residues. The germline V gene has CDR1 LNHDA and CDR2 SQIVND (reference sequence). After removal of 6 bases from V and 0 bases from J, the junction contained 4 bases not matched to a gene. CDR3 coding DNA: TGTGCCAGTAGCGACAGGGGAAGCTCTGGGGCCAACGTCCTGACTTTC. Residues: CASSDRGSSGANVLTF. The entire variable domain, with the rest obtained from reference TRBV19 and TRBJ2-6, is as follows: DGGITQSPKYLFRKEGQNVTLSCEQNLNHDAMYWYRQDPGQGLRLIYYSQIVNDFQKGDIAEGYSVSREKKESFPLTVTSAQKNPTAFYLCASSDRGSSGANVLTFGAGSRLTVL.

The chain links TRBV28 to TRBJ2-7, with TRBD1 matching over 8 bases. Unmatched junction bases numbered 9, after V lost 4 bases and J lost 1 base. Germline-derived CDR1 and CDR2 are MDHEN and SYDVKM. The CDR3 runs 16 residues. CDR3 bases: TGTGCCAGCAGTTCCCCGACAGGGGATGGTTCCTACGAGCAGTACTTC. It is translated as CASSSPTGDGSYEQYF.

The J gene is TRBJ1-1, the V gene TRBV5-1; D is unclear. Trimming removed 2 bases from V and 0 bases from J, with 5 bases in between. The CDR3 loop spans 13 amino acids. Germline V gene sequence: CDR1 SGHRS, CDR2 YFSETQ. The CDR3 coding sequence is TGCGCCAGCAGCTTCTACTTGAACACTGAAGCTTTCTTT. Amino acids: CASSFYLNTEAFF.

The chain couples TRBV30 to TRBJ2-3, with 9 bases fitting TRBD2. There are 12 residues in the CDR3. Germline assignment: CDR1 GTSNPN and CDR2 SVGIG (reference sequence). V trimming: 4 bases; J trimming: 4 bases; junction bases outside the gene matches: 0. The CDR3: CAWTSGADTQYF. The CDR3, as DNA: TGTGCCTGGACTAGCGGGGCAGATACGCAGTATTTT.

A note on this clone: The junction and the germline gene differ at one end; a read error may be behind it. The V and J genes are TRBV5-5 and TRBJ2-2, with 11 bases identical to TRBD2. This CDR3 is 18 amino acids long. Germline V gene lookup returns CDR1 SGHKS and CDR2 YYEKEE (reference sequence). The chain's CDR3 is CASSLLSTSGEITGELFF. The CDR3 region has the DNA TGCGCCAGCAGCTTGCTTTCGACTAGCGGGGAGATTACCGGGGAGCTGTTTTTT.

The CDR3 coding sequence is TGTGCCAGCAGTTCCCCAGGACAGGGCGAGGCCTATGGCTACACCTTC. It yields the protein CASSSPGQGEAYGYTF. V usage is TRBV28 and J usage is TRBJ1-2; 8 bases are shared with TRBD1. V gave up 4 bases and J gave up 4 bases; unmatched junction bases: 11. This CDR3 spans 16 amino acids. In germline, CDR1 is MDHEN, CDR2 SYDVKM.

This clone was recorded a few times. V usage is TRBV19 and J usage is TRBJ2-3; TRBD2 might be the D (6 bases). The CDR3 has 12 amino acids. The V gene's germline CDR1 is LNHDA and CDR2 SQIVND (reference sequence). With 6 bases removed from V and 6 bases from J, the gap between germline ends came to 10 bases. In DNA form, the CDR3 reads TGTGCCAGTAGGCGACTAGGGGATACGCAGTATTTT. Its translation is CASRRLGDTQYF.

The rearrangement links TRBV6-1 to TRBJ1-5; D remains unclear. Germline values: CDR1 MNHNS, CDR2 SASEGT. V was cut by 1 base and J by 12 bases, with 10 bases left in between. CDR3 length: 12 amino acids. The CDR3 here is CASSEEYGGQHF. In DNA form, the CDR3 reads TGTGCCAGCAGTGAAGAGTACGGCGGCCAGCATTTT.